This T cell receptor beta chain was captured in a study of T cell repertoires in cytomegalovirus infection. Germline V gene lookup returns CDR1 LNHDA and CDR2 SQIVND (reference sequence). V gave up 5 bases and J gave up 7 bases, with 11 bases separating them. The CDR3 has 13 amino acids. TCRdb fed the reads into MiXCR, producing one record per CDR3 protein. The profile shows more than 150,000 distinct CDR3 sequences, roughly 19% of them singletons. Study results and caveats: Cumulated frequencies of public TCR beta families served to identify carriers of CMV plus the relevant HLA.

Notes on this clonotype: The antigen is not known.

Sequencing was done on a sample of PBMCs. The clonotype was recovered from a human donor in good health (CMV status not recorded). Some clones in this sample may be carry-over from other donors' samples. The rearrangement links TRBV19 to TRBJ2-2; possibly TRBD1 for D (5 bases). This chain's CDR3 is CASSVQGIGELFF. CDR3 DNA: TGTGCCAGTAGTGTTCAGGGCATCGGGGAGCTGTTTTTT.